The text below deals with one T cell receptor beta chain. As yet, its antigen is unknown. The data stem from a study of T cell responses to AZD1222 COVID-19 vaccine. Overall study results and limits: At study baseline, merely a handful of AZD1222 recipients were seropositive. Once two AZD1222 doses were given, Spike-specific TCR breadth and depth went up.

The CDR3 spans 18 residues. J lost 4 bases, V lost 4 bases, and 16 bases had no gene match. Germline V gene sequence: CDR1 SGHNT, CDR2 YYREEE (reference sequence). This table comes from immunoSEQ multiplex PCR, and its TCRdb copy is limited to in-frame clones, with some not included. This sample has some 120,000 clones, with roughly 90% found just once. The genes are TRBV5-4 and TRBJ2-5; 10 bases fit TRBD2. The sequence came from an adult who received the MenACWY meningococcal vaccine as a control. The sample consisted of peripheral blood, taken 28 days after the second dose of the MenACWY control vaccine. CDR3 in amino acids: CASSPILLSGRAVETQYF. CDR3 bases: TGTGCCAGCAGCCCGATACTCCTAAGCGGGAGGGCCGTAGAGACCCAGTACTTC.